Presented here are 18 T cell receptor beta chains from one specimen sequenced in a study of blood T cell repertoires in COVID-19. Clones were read by immunoSEQ multiplex PCR, and TCRdb kept only the in-frame ones, dropping some. This table has some 350,000 clones, around 87% appearing once. The sample consisted of peripheral blood. These receptors originate from a woman in her fifties or sixties with COVID-19, enrolled during active disease.

This clone was detected a few times. V usage is TRBV6-1 and J usage is TRBJ1-5, with 8 bases lining up with TRBD1. The CDR3 covers 14 residues. With 5 bases clipped from V and 5 bases from J, the junction kept 5 bases outside the gene matches. Germline lookup yields CDR1 MNHNS and CDR2 SASEGT. The CDR3 is CASSTGQGHQPQHF. CDR3 bases: TGTGCCAGCAGTACCGGACAGGGACATCAGCCCCAGCATTTT.

V usage is TRBV27 and J usage is TRBJ2-5; possible D gene TRBD1, 6 bases. Trimming stripped 3 bases from V and 0 bases from J, with 11 bases between. In germline, CDR1 is MNHEY, CDR2 SMNVEV (reference sequence). The CDR3 has 15 residues. The CDR3 loop reads CASSFQGRDQETQYF. The CDR3 DNA sequence: TGTGCCAGCAGTTTTCAGGGGAGAGACCAAGAGACCCAGTACTTC.

This rearrangement joins TRBV30 to TRBJ2-2, with TRBD2 as a possible D gene (5 bases). V lost 0 bases to trimming and J lost 0 bases, with 11 bases between them. CDR1 and CDR2 from the germline V gene are GTSNPN and SVGIG (reference sequence). CDR3 length: 16 amino acids. The CDR3 nucleotides read TGTGCCTGGAGTGTACAGCGGCTCACGAACACCGGGGAGCTGTTTTTT. Translating it yields CAWSVQRLTNTGELFF. The full variable domain, in which reference TRBV30 and TRBJ2-2 provide the parts outside the CDR3, is SQTIHQWPATLVQPVGSPLSLECTVEGTSNPNLYWYRQAAGRGLQLLFYSVGIGQISSEVPQNLSASRPQDRQFILSSKKLLLSDSGFYLCAWSVQRLTNTGELFFGEGSRLTVL.

The genes are TRBV5-4 and TRBJ2-5, with 7 bases fitting TRBD2. The germline V gene has CDR1 SGHNT and CDR2 YYREEE (reference sequence). Trimming cost V 4 bases and J 5 bases; bases outside gene matches: 11. This CDR3 comprises 15 residues. CDR3 sequence: CASSHSLGEGETQYF. The CDR3 bases are TGTGCCAGCAGCCATAGTCTGGGGGAGGGGGAGACCCAGTACTTC.

In nucleotides, the CDR3 is TGTGCCAGCAGCTTACTCTTAGCGGGAGCCCGCTACGAGCAGTACTTC. This gives the protein CASSLLLAGARYEQYF. The chain joins TRBV11-2 to TRBJ2-7; 9 bases are a match to TRBD2. CDR1 and CDR2 (germline): SGHAT, FQNNGV. The CDR3 sequence is 16 residues long. The J segment lost 3 bases and the V segment lost 2 bases, leaving 8 bases of the junction unmatched. The variable domain in full, with the rest retrieved from reference TRBV11-2 and TRBJ2-7, is EAGVAQSPRYKIIEKRQSVAFWCNPISGHATLYWYQQILGQGPKLLIQFQNNGVVDDSQLPKDRFSAERLKGVDSTLKIQPAKLEDSAVYLCASSLLLAGARYEQYFGPGTRLTVT.

V gene TRBV10-1 combines with J gene TRBJ1-1, with 7 bases matching TRBD1. CDR3 length equals 15 residues. Germline V gene lookup returns CDR1 WNHNN and CDR2 SYGVQD (reference sequence). Unmatched junction bases numbered 9, after V lost 7 bases and J lost 1 base. CDR3 nucleotide sequence: TGCGCCAGCACCTTGAAGGGGGCAGGGAACACTGAAGCTTTCTTT. It yields the protein CASTLKGAGNTEAFF.

The chain recombines TRBV23-1 with TRBJ1-4; tentatively, D is TRBD1 (6 bases). TRBV23-1 is flagged as an ORF with uncertain function. This CDR3 region has 15 residues. The V end was cut by 3 bases, the J end by 8 bases, with 16 bases between. In DNA, the CDR3 is TGCGCCAGCAGTCAGCTCCAAGGGGGACGGGAAAAACTGTTTTTT. It translates to CASSQLQGGREKLFF.

In this sample, this clone turned up once. The chain employs TRBV11-3 and TRBJ1-4, with 7 bases matching TRBD1. The CDR3 length is 15 residues. V was pared by 4 bases and J by 7 bases, with 9 bases of the junction left unmatched. Germline CDR1 reads SGHNT; CDR2 reads YENEEA. CDR3 DNA: TGTGCCAGCAGCTCAAAGGACAGGAGGGGTGAAAAACTGTTTTTT. Its translation: CASSSKDRRGEKLFF.

V is TRBV20-1 and J is TRBJ2-5, with D perhaps TRBD2 (6 bases). The CDR3 has 11 residues. The germline V and J ends were trimmed by 6 bases and 5 bases, with 10 bases remaining between them. Germline V gene lookup returns CDR1 DFQATT and CDR2 SNEGSKA (reference sequence). The CDR3 DNA reads as TGCAGTGCGGTTGGGAGGGAGACCCAGTACTTC. It encodes CSAVGRETQYF.

The chain recombines TRBV9 with TRBJ1-5; TRBD1 might be the D (5 bases). The ends were cut back, 3 bases at V and 1 base at J, with 8 bases in the middle. CDR3 length: 14 residues. Per germline, CDR1 SGDLS and CDR2 YYNGEE. The CDR3 region has the DNA TGTGCCAGCAGCGGACAGTTGAGCAATCAGCCCCAGCATTTT. It is translated as CASSGQLSNQPQHF.

The genes are TRBV11-2 and TRBJ1-2; no firm D call. CDR3 length: 14 amino acids. V was shortened by 1 base and J by 2 bases, with 8 bases between the two germline ends. Germline V gene lookup returns CDR1 SGHAT and CDR2 FQNNGV. In DNA, the CDR3 is TGTGCCAGCAGCTTAGCTAGTGAGAACTATGGCTACACCTTC. As protein: CASSLASENYGYTF. Full variable domain (remainder filled in from reference TRBV11-2 and TRBJ1-2): EAGVAQSPRYKIIEKRQSVAFWCNPISGHATLYWYQQILGQGPKLLIQFQNNGVVDDSQLPKDRFSAERLKGVDSTLKIQPAKLEDSAVYLCASSLASENYGYTFGSGTRLTVV.

The chain combines TRBV7-9 with TRBJ2-2; no firm D call. Trimming stripped 7 bases from V and 6 bases from J, with 24 bases between. Germline values: CDR1 SEHNR, CDR2 FQNEAQ (reference sequence). The CDR3 has 17 residues. The CDR3 nucleotides read TGTGCCAGCACCCGAGGCCAGAGGCTGGGTCTCCCCGGGGAGCTGTTTTTT. Protein sequence: CASTRGQRLGLPGELFF.

The chain employs TRBV27 and TRBJ2-7; 10 bases are shared with TRBD2. Germline assignment: CDR1 MNHEY and CDR2 SMNVEV (reference sequence). Losses at the gene ends were 2 bases for V and 7 bases for J; bases not matched to a gene: 8. The CDR3 totals 15 residues. The DNA of the CDR3 is TGTGCCAGCAGTTTAGGGCTAGCGGGAGTCGGGGAGCAGTACTTC. Amino acid sequence: CASSLGLAGVGEQYF.

The chain links TRBV13 to TRBJ1-6; 9 nucleotides match TRBD1. Trimming at V came to 3 bases and at J to 5 bases, leaving 2 bases not matched to a gene. Germline V gene data show CDR1 as PRHDT and CDR2 as FYEKMQ (reference sequence). The CDR3 consists of 15 residues. In nucleotides, the CDR3 is TGTGCCAGCAGCTTCCGGGACAGGGATAATTCACCCCTCCACTTT. Amino acid sequence: CASSFRDRDNSPLHF.

The V and J genes are TRBV9 and TRBJ1-2, with 7 bases that match TRBD1. Trimming cost V 3 bases and J 2 bases; bases outside gene matches: 7. The CDR3 sequence is 15 residues long. Germline CDR1 SGDLS, CDR2 YYNGEE. CDR3 protein: CASSARTGSNYGYTF. The DNA for the CDR3 is TGTGCCAGCAGCGCCCGGACAGGTTCAAACTATGGCTACACCTTC.

The chain employs TRBV28 and TRBJ2-5; 12 positions match TRBD2. This CDR3 spans 15 amino acids. Trimming at V came to 9 bases and at J to 3 bases, leaving 8 bases not matched to a gene. Germline CDR1 and CDR2: MDHEN and SYDVKM. CDR3 nucleotides: TGTGCCAGTAACCCTAGCGGGAGGGGGGAAGAGACCCAGTACTTC. Protein: CASNPSGRGEETQYF.

The chain recombines TRBV6-5 with TRBJ2-3, with D possibly being TRBD2 (7 bases). The CDR3 is 14 residues long. Germline CDR1 reads MNHEY; CDR2 reads SVGAGI. The V end was cut by 5 bases, the J end by 3 bases, with 12 bases between. CDR3 amino acids: CASSLQGGTDTQYF. The CDR3 DNA follows: TGTGCCAGCAGTCTACAGGGAGGGACAGATACGCAGTATTTT.

V gene TRBV30 combines with J gene TRBJ2-7; D may be TRBD2 (5 bases). CDR1 is GTSNPN, CDR2 SVGIG, per germline (reference sequence). CDR3 size: 11 residues. Trimming removed 2 bases from V and 6 bases from J, with 8 bases in between. The CDR3 here is CAWSPSFEQYF. In nucleotides, the CDR3 is TGTGCCTGGAGTCCTAGCTTCGAGCAGTACTTC.